These T cell receptor beta chains were read from a single sample in a study of T cells in Graves' hyperthyroidism and ophthalmopathy. TCRdb re-derived calls from the multiplex PCR reads in MiXCR, one entry per CDR3 protein. Of around 580,000 distinct CDR3 sequences listed, about half are singletons. The sample taken for sequencing was peripheral blood or thyroid tissue (not recorded which). Receptors originate from a woman younger than 35 with Graves' hyperthyroidism. Both conserved end residues are part of each CDR3. A D gene is named only where the DNA matches it firmly. A clone size is listed for some rows: how often the clone was seen (once, few, many), or a class if it is expanded.

D gene,V gene,clone size,J gene,CDR3 protein,CDR3 DNA
TRBD2,TRBV6-5,many,TRBJ2-7,CASSYGAGGEQYF,TGTGCCAGCAGTTACGGAGCGGGGGGAGAGCAGTACTTC
-,TRBV7-2,-,TRBJ2-7,CASSPTPGTESRSYEQYF,TGTGCCAGCAGCCCAACCCCGGGGACGGAAAGTAGATCCTACGAGCAGTACTTC
TRBD1,TRBV5-1,many,TRBJ2-7,CASSSVTGGHEQYF,TGCGCCAGCAGCTCGGTGACAGGGGGCCACGAGCAGTACTTC
TRBD1,TRBV14,-,TRBJ1-6,CASSQLGGDRDNSPLHF,TGTGCCAGCAGCCAATTAGGTGGGGACAGGGACAATTCACCCCTCCACTTT
-,TRBV18,many,TRBJ2-7,CASSPPLSPYEQYF,TGTGCCAGCTCACCACCCCTCTCTCCCTACGAGCAGTACTTC
TRBD2,TRBV20-1,few,TRBJ2-7,CSARDPKKGTSGSYEQYF,TGCAGTGCTAGAGATCCGAAAAAGGGGACTAGCGGTTCCTACGAGCAGTACTTC
-,TRBV2,many,TRBJ1-2,CASRHYLDYNYGYTF,TGTGCCAGCAGGCATTATTTGGATTATAACTATGGCTACACCTTC
TRBD1,TRBV27,-,TRBJ1-1,CASSFVTGGKAFF,TGTGCCAGCAGTTTCGTCACAGGGGGCAAAGCTTTCTTT
TRBD2,TRBV20-1,-,TRBJ2-7,CSAMTGTSASEQYF,TGCAGTGCTATGACCGGGACTAGTGCCTCCGAGCAGTACTTC
TRBD2,TRBV4-1,many,TRBJ2-5,CASRHAGTSLETQYF,TGCGCCAGCAGACACGCCGGGACTAGCTTGGAGACCCAGTACTTC
-,TRBV5-8,many,TRBJ1-2,CASSDYRGYTF,TGTGCCAGCAGCGACTACAGAGGCTACACCTTC
-,TRBV7-2,many,TRBJ1-5,CASSFSQGYSQPQHF,TGTGCCAGCAGCTTCTCGCAGGGGTATTCACAGCCCCAGCATTTT
-,TRBV9,many,TRBJ1-4,CASSLEVGYSEKLFF,TGTGCCAGCAGCTTAGAAGTTGGGTACTCGGAAAAACTGTTTTTT
-,TRBV2,many,TRBJ1-5,CASSGYSVDQPQHF,TGTGCCAGCAGTGGGTACAGCGTCGATCAGCCCCAGCATTTT
-,TRBV6-1,many,TRBJ2-7,CASSEATYEQYF,TGTGCCAGCTCTGAGGCCACCTACGAGCAGTACTTC
TRBD1,TRBV24-1,many,TRBJ1-2,CATSDPNHTGDYGYTF,TGTGCCACCAGTGATCCGAATCACACAGGGGACTATGGCTACACCTTC
TRBD1,TRBV20-1,many,TRBJ1-5,CSAADRDEEEPQHF,TGCAGTGCGGCCGACAGGGACGAGGAGGAGCCCCAGCATTTT
-,TRBV9,many,TRBJ1-5,CASSVDGGLAQPQHF,TGTGCCAGCAGCGTAGACGGGGGTTTAGCTCAGCCCCAGCATTTT
-,TRBV7-2,-,TRBJ1-5,CAQHTGLNQPQHF,TGTGCCCAACACACAGGTCTCAATCAGCCCCAGCATTTT
TRBD1,TRBV6-5,many,TRBJ1-4,CASRVSDRVDEKLFF,TGTGCCAGCAGGGTGTCGGACAGGGTCGATGAAAAACTGTTTTTT
-,TRBV11-3,many,TRBJ1-1,CASSGGGRNTEAFF,TGTGCCAGCAGCGGGGGAGGGAGGAACACTGAAGCTTTCTTT
TRBD2,TRBV11-2,few,TRBJ2-3,CASSGLAVSDTQYF,TGTGCCAGCTCAGGACTAGCGGTGTCGGATACGCAGTATTTT
-,TRBV10-2,-,TRBJ1-5,CATQGTSNYEHF,TGCGCCACCCAAGGGACTAGCAACTACGAGCATTTT
-,TRBV12-5,many,TRBJ1-2,CASGFTFYGYTF,TGTGCTAGTGGTTTCACCTTTTATGGCTACACCTTC
TRBD1,TRBV4-2,few,TRBJ2-5,CASSQGTGKETQYF,TGTGCCAGCAGCCAAGGGACAGGGAAAGAGACCCAGTACTTC
TRBD1,TRBV13,-,TRBJ2-5,CASRRTGISRETQYF,TGTGCCAGCAGGCGGACAGGGATCTCAAGGGAGACCCAGTACTTC
-,TRBV7-6,-,TRBJ2-3,CASSLDPGSTDTQYF,TGTGCCAGCAGCTTAGATCCGGGTAGCACAGATACGCAGTATTTT
TRBD2,TRBV27,few,TRBJ2-7,CASSLSLAGSSYEQYF,TGTGCCAGCAGTTTAAGCCTAGCGGGGAGCTCCTACGAGCAGTACTTC
-,TRBV20-1,-,TRBJ1-4,CSAQRRRTATNEKLFF,TGCAGTGCTCAGAGAAGGAGGACAGCAACTAATGAAAAACTGTTTTTT
TRBD1,TRBV7-9,-,TRBJ2-1,CASRPTGGGPDNEQFF,TGTGCCAGCAGGCCAACAGGGGGCGGCCCCGACAATGAGCAGTTCTTC
-,TRBV18,many,TRBJ2-7,CASSPPDMPYEQYF,TGTGCCAGCTCACCACCCGATATGCCCTACGAGCAGTACTTC
-,TRBV13,many,TRBJ2-7,CASSLGVQPTYEQYF,TGTGCCAGCAGCTTAGGCGTGCAGCCAACCTACGAGCAGTACTTC
TRBD2,TRBV7-2,-,TRBJ2-5,CTSSLGNGREETQYF,TGTACCAGCAGCTTGGGGAACGGGAGGGAAGAGACCCAGTACTTC
TRBD1,TRBV14,many,TRBJ2-2,CASRQTLPRGRGGELFF,TGTGCCAGCAGACAAACCTTACCCAGGGGGCGAGGCGGGGAGCTGTTTTTT
-,TRBV5-1,many,TRBJ1-5,CASSLAGRGGQPQHF,TGCGCCAGCAGCTTGGCCGGGAGGGGCGGGCAGCCCCAGCATTTT
-,TRBV24-1,-,TRBJ1-2,CATSDKVGGVLSGYTF,TGTGCCACCAGTGATAAAGTTGGGGGCGTCTTAAGTGGCTACACCTTC
-,TRBV5-1,many,TRBJ1-4,CASSLLFATNEKLFF,TGCGCCAGCAGCTTGCTGTTTGCAACTAATGAAAAACTGTTTTTT
TRBD1,TRBV29-1,-,TRBJ1-2,CSVAGTGLAYGYTF,TGCAGCGTCGCCGGGACAGGGTTGGCCTATGGCTACACCTTC
-,TRBV9,many,TRBJ2-6,CASSFRESSGANVLTF,TGTGCCAGCAGCTTCAGGGAGTCCTCTGGGGCCAACGTCCTGACTTTC
-,TRBV29-1,many,TRBJ1-2,CSVAEGNYGYTF,TGCAGCGTGGCTGAAGGGAACTATGGCTACACCTTC
-,TRBV7-4,-,TRBJ1-4,CANSVSWGGEKLFF,TGTGCCAACAGCGTAAGCTGGGGTGGTGAAAAACTGTTTTTT
TRBD1,TRBV29-1,many,TRBJ1-1,CSVFLTGGLINTEAFF,TGCAGCGTTTTCTTAACAGGGGGCCTAATTAACACTGAAGCTTTCTTT
-,TRBV6-6,many,TRBJ1-2,CASSTDYGYTF,TGTGCCAGCAGTACGGACTATGGCTACACCTTC